These 3 T cell receptor beta chains originate from one sample sequenced in a study of immune characteristics of hereditary and idiopathic chronic pancreatitis. Assay used: immunoSEQ multiplex PCR; TCRdb lists only in-frame clones, some missing. The sample yields some 15,000 clones, 73% seen once. Patients having total pancreatectomy with islet autotransplantation provided the chronic pancreatitis pancreas tissue. Sequencing was done on a sample of pancreas tissue with hereditary chronic pancreatitis. The receptors come from a human donor with chronic pancreatitis.

The DNA of the CDR3 is TGCGCCAGCAGCTTGGTGTCTGCCTACAATGAGCAGTTCTTC. Encoded protein: CASSLVSAYNEQFF. V and J are TRBV5-1 and TRBJ2-1; D uncertain. With 0 bases removed from V and 2 bases from J, the gap between germline ends came to 6 bases. The germline gives CDR1 SGHRS, CDR2 YFSETQ. The CDR3 contains 14 residues.

The chain combines TRBV4-1 with TRBJ2-5, with 9 bases matching TRBD1. The CDR3 contains 16 residues. Germline V gene data show CDR1 as MGHRA and CDR2 as YSYEKL. Trimming removed 2 bases from V and 5 bases from J; junction bases left unmatched: 9. The CDR3: CASSQSSGTGWETQYF. The CDR3, as DNA: TGCGCCAGCAGCCAATCATCCGGGACAGGGTGGGAGACCCAGTACTTC.

J is TRBJ2-5 and V is TRBV9; 8 bases align to TRBD2. The trim removed 0 bases at V and 2 bases at J, leaving 6 bases unmatched. Germline V gene data show CDR1 as SGDLS and CDR2 as YYNGEE. This CDR3 region has 16 residues. CDR3 nucleotides: TGTGCCAGCAGCGTAGCTCTCACGGGAGGGCAAGAGACCCAGTACTTC. As protein: CASSVALTGGQETQYF.